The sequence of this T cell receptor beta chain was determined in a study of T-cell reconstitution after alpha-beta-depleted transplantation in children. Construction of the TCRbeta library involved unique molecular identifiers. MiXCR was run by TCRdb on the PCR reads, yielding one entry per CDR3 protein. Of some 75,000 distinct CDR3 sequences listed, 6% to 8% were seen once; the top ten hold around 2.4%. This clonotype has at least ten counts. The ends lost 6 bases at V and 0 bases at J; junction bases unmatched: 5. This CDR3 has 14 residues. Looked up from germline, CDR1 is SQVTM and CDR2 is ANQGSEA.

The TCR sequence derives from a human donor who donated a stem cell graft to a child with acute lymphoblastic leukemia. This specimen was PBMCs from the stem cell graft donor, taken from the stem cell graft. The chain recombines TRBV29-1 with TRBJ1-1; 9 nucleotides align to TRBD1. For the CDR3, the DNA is TGCAGCGTGGGGACAGGGAGTATGAACACTGAAGCTTTCTTT. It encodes CSVGTGSMNTEAFF.